A single sample gave rise to the 21 T cell receptor beta chains below, sequenced in a study of T-cell reconstitution after alpha-beta-depleted transplantation in children. Molecular barcoding with unique molecular identifiers was used for the TCRbeta library. MiXCR, applied by TCRdb to the PCR reads, yields one record per CDR3 protein. This repertoire shows 700,000 to 950,000 distinct CDR3 sequences, approximately 15% found once; its top ten account for 5%. The sample in question was PBMCs, mostly from graft donor cells, obtained 360 days after TCRalphabeta/CD19-depleted stem cell transplant. Receptors were obtained from a male patient aged 5 to 17 who had a stem cell transplant for acute lymphoblastic leukemia, so the T cells may come from the graft donor.

This clonotype was observed a handful of times. The chain employs TRBV4-1 and TRBJ2-7; maybe TRBD1 (5 bases). Trimming cost V 0 bases and J 1 base, with 16 bases left between them. Germline V gene lookup returns CDR1 MGHRA and CDR2 YSYEKL. The CDR3 has 17 residues. Here the CDR3 reads CASSQDWQGIWSYEQYF. The CDR3 DNA reads as TGCGCCAGCAGCCAAGATTGGCAGGGCATATGGTCCTACGAGCAGTACTTC.

This clonotype showed up just a few times. This chain connects TRBV4-1 to TRBJ2-2; D remains unclear. The germline V gene has CDR1 MGHRA and CDR2 YSYEKL. V shed 2 bases and J shed 4 bases, with 14 bases lying between them. The CDR3 is 16 residues long. CDR3 DNA sequence: TGCGCCAGCAGCCAAACACGAGTTTTTAGCACCGGGGAGCTGTTTTTT. Its translation: CASSQTRVFSTGELFF.

The V and J genes are TRBV7-3 and TRBJ2-7, with 9 positions matching TRBD2. Per germline, CDR1 SGHTA and CDR2 FQGTGA. Trimming took 5 bases from V and 3 from J; bases not matched to a gene: 5. The CDR3 extends over 14 amino acids. CDR3 sequence (DNA): TGTGCCAGCAGCCCCAGCGGGGGGTTCTACGAGCAGTACTTC. The encoded protein is CASSPSGGFYEQYF.

This clonotype was detected ten times or more. V usage is TRBV5-1 and J usage is TRBJ2-1; D is unclear. The CDR3 length is 16 residues. Trimming left V 1 base short and J 7 bases short, with 18 bases between. CDR1 is SGHRS and CDR2 is YFSETQ in the germline V gene. The CDR3 nucleotides read TGCGCCAGCAGCTTGCGTACGTCTCTACTTAATAATGAGCAGTTCTTC. Protein sequence: CASSLRTSLLNNEQFF.

This clonotype was observed a handful of times. This chain links TRBV28 with TRBJ2-2; TRBD1 is a possible D gene (6 bases). Trimming took 1 base from V and 7 from J, leaving 13 bases between them. The CDR3 is made up of 15 amino acids. Germline V gives CDR1 MDHEN, CDR2 SYDVKM. For the CDR3, the DNA is TGTGCCAGCAGTTTATCAGGGGCGAGGGGCGGGGAGCTGTTTTTT. Encoded protein: CASSLSGARGGELFF.

The rearrangement uses TRBV7-3 and TRBJ1-2, with TRBD1 as a possible D gene (5 bases). Deletions cut 1 base from V and 0 bases from J, with 12 bases between. The CDR3 sequence is 16 residues long. The V gene's germline CDR1 is SGHTA and CDR2 FQGTGA. The CDR3 is CASSLRGAEANYGYTF. The CDR3 nucleotides read TGTGCCAGCAGCTTAAGAGGGGCAGAAGCTAACTATGGCTACACCTTC.

This clonotype was observed a handful of times. The chain couples TRBV10-3 to TRBJ1-4; D unclear. The CDR3 extends over 14 amino acids. CDR1 and CDR2 from the germline V gene are ENHRY and SYGVKD. V shed 2 bases and J shed 3 bases, with 7 bases lying between them. CDR3 DNA sequence: TGTGCCATCAGTGAGGGGCTCGCTAATGAAAAACTGTTTTTT. This gives the protein CAISEGLANEKLFF.

A few counts support this clonotype. The genes are TRBV29-1 and TRBJ2-5; D perhaps matches TRBD2 (6 bases). CDR3 length equals 15 residues. V was shortened by 0 bases and J by 0 bases, with 11 bases between the two germline ends. Germline CDR1 and CDR2: SQVTM and ANQGSEA. For the CDR3, the DNA is TGCAGCGTTGAAGATCCCAGCGGGCACCAAGAGACCCAGTACTTC. The encoded protein is CSVEDPSGHQETQYF. Complete variable domain (other parts from reference TRBV29-1 and TRBJ2-5): SAVISQKPSRDICQRGTSLTIQCQVDSQVTMMFWYRQQPGQSLTLIATANQGSEATYESGFVIDKFPISRPNLTFSTLTVSNMSPEDSSIYLCSVEDPSGHQETQYFGPGTRLLVL.

This clonotype was found a few times. This chain links TRBV27 with TRBJ2-7, with 7 bases lining up with TRBD1. The CDR3 runs 15 residues. From germline, CDR1 is MNHEY and CDR2 SMNVEV (reference sequence). The junction had 7 bases not matched to a gene; V was cut back by 3 bases and J by 2 bases. DNA for the CDR3: TGTGCCAGCAGTTTCGTGGACAGGAGAGCCTACGAGCAGTACTTC. The encoded protein is CASSFVDRRAYEQYF.

The chain joins TRBV5-1 to TRBJ2-5; 7 bases map to TRBD2. Germline lookup yields CDR1 SGHRS and CDR2 YFSETQ. Unmatched junction bases numbered 3, after V lost 0 bases and J lost 1 base. The CDR3 is made up of 15 amino acids. CDR3 protein: CASSLVRGSQETQYF. Written as DNA, the CDR3 is TGCGCCAGCAGCTTGGTGCGGGGGTCCCAAGAGACCCAGTACTTC.

CDR3 residues: CATSYHRGPTDTQYF. The CDR3 nucleotides are TGTGCCACCAGCTACCACAGGGGGCCGACAGATACGCAGTATTTT. The chain links TRBV15 to TRBJ2-3; 9 nucleotides align to TRBD1. Germline V lookup: CDR1 LNHNV, CDR2 YYDKDF (reference sequence). The CDR3 runs to 15 residues. J was trimmed by 3 bases and V by 5 bases; bases with no gene match: 6.

The V and J genes are TRBV7-9 and TRBJ2-7, with 7 bases identical to TRBD1. This CDR3 has 13 amino acids. V dropped 9 bases and J dropped 5; count of bases not matched to a gene: 10. Germline V gene data show CDR1 as SEHNR and CDR2 as FQNEAQ (reference sequence). The CDR3 sequence: CASKDRSIHEQYF. The CDR3 nucleotides are TGTGCCAGTAAGGACAGGTCCATCCACGAGCAGTACTTC.

This chain links TRBV5-1 with TRBJ2-7; TRBD2 matches 14 bases. From germline, CDR1 is SGHRS and CDR2 YFSETQ. J lost 4 bases, V lost 4 bases, and 10 bases had no gene match. This CDR3 region has 17 residues. CDR3 coding DNA: TGCGCCAGCAGCCCTGGGACTAGCGGGAGAGGAATTTACGAGCAGTACTTC. Protein product: CASSPGTSGRGIYEQYF. The entire variable domain, with the rest obtained from reference TRBV5-1 and TRBJ2-7, is as follows: KAGVTQTPRYLIKTRGQQVTLSCSPISGHRSVSWYQQTPGQGLQFLFEYFSETQRNKGNFPGRFSGRQFSNSRSEMNVSTLELGDSALYLCASSPGTSGRGIYEQYFGPGTRLTVT.

This clonotype came up a few times. The chain joins TRBV27 to TRBJ2-1, with 10 bases aligning to TRBD2. The CDR3 length is 13 residues. Germline trimming cut 8 bases from V and 9 bases from J; bases unmatched to any gene: 7. The germline V gene has CDR1 MNHEY and CDR2 SMNVEV (reference sequence). The CDR3 is CASGPGTSVEQFF. DNA of the CDR3: TGTGCCAGCGGCCCGGGGACTAGCGTTGAGCAGTTCTTC.

This clonotype appeared a few times. This chain joins TRBV18 and TRBJ2-7, with D hard to call. The CDR3 contains 12 residues. The V and J ends lost 6 bases and 5 bases respectively, with 11 bases between them. CDR1 KGHSH and CDR2 LQKENI come from the germline V gene. The CDR3 bases are TGTGCCAGCTCCCTTACGTCCGACGAGCAGTACTTC. Its translation is CASSLTSDEQYF.

The chain recombines TRBV4-2 with TRBJ1-5, with D perhaps matching TRBD1 (6 bases). The CDR3 runs 15 residues. CDR1 and CDR2 (germline): LGHNA, YNFKEQ. V lost 5 bases to trimming and J lost 0 bases, with 11 bases between them. CDR3 sequence reads: CASSSRQVSNQPQHF. CDR3 DNA sequence: TGTGCCAGCAGCAGCCGACAGGTTAGCAATCAGCCCCAGCATTTT.

This clonotype was seen a handful of times. The chain uses TRBV3-1 and TRBJ2-1; 7 nucleotides line up with TRBD2. Germline CDR1 and CDR2: LGHDT and YNNKEL (reference sequence). The CDR3 spans 16 residues. V shed 4 bases, J shed 7 bases, and the junction held 13 bases outside the gene matches. The CDR3 loop is CASSPGTPAGNNEQFF. CDR3 DNA: TGTGCCAGCAGCCCCGGGACCCCAGCGGGGAATAATGAGCAGTTCTTC.

In this sample, this clonotype turned up a few times. The chain couples TRBV4-2 to TRBJ2-7, with D tentatively TRBD2 (7 bases). Germline values: CDR1 LGHNA, CDR2 YNFKEQ. The CDR3 sequence is 16 residues long. V dropped 0 bases and J dropped 2 bases, with 14 bases sitting between them. For the CDR3, the DNA is TGTGCCAGCAGCCAAGAAGGGGGACTACTCACCTACGAGCAGTACTTC. This translates into CASSQEGGLLTYEQYF.

This clonotype was detected ten times or more. The chain combines TRBV20-1 with TRBJ1-1, with D unclear. CDR3 length: 11 residues. The germline gives CDR1 DFQATT, CDR2 SNEGSKA (reference sequence). The V end was cut by 0 bases, the J end by 11 bases, with 10 bases between. The CDR3 region has the DNA TGCAGTGCTAGAGATGAGGGTTGTGCTTTCTTT. It translates to CSARDEGCAFF.

J is TRBJ2-1 and V is TRBV4-1; 7 bases agree with TRBD2. The CDR3 runs to 12 residues. Per germline, CDR1 MGHRA and CDR2 YSYEKL. With V trimmed by 2 bases and J by 15 bases, 7 bases remained unmatched. CDR3 sequence reads: CASSQTREGRFF. The CDR3 DNA reads TGCGCCAGCAGCCAAACAAGGGAGGGCCGGTTCTTC.

This clonotype turned up a few times. This sequence joins TRBV9 and TRBJ2-1; 7 bases are a match to TRBD2. Germline loops: CDR1 SGDLS, CDR2 YYNGEE. The V and J ends lost 0 bases and 0 bases, in that order; junction bases with no gene match: 3. The CDR3 runs to 16 residues. CDR3 amino acids: CASSVVTGGSYNEQFF. The CDR3 DNA reads as TGTGCCAGCAGCGTAGTAACGGGAGGCTCCTACAATGAGCAGTTCTTC.